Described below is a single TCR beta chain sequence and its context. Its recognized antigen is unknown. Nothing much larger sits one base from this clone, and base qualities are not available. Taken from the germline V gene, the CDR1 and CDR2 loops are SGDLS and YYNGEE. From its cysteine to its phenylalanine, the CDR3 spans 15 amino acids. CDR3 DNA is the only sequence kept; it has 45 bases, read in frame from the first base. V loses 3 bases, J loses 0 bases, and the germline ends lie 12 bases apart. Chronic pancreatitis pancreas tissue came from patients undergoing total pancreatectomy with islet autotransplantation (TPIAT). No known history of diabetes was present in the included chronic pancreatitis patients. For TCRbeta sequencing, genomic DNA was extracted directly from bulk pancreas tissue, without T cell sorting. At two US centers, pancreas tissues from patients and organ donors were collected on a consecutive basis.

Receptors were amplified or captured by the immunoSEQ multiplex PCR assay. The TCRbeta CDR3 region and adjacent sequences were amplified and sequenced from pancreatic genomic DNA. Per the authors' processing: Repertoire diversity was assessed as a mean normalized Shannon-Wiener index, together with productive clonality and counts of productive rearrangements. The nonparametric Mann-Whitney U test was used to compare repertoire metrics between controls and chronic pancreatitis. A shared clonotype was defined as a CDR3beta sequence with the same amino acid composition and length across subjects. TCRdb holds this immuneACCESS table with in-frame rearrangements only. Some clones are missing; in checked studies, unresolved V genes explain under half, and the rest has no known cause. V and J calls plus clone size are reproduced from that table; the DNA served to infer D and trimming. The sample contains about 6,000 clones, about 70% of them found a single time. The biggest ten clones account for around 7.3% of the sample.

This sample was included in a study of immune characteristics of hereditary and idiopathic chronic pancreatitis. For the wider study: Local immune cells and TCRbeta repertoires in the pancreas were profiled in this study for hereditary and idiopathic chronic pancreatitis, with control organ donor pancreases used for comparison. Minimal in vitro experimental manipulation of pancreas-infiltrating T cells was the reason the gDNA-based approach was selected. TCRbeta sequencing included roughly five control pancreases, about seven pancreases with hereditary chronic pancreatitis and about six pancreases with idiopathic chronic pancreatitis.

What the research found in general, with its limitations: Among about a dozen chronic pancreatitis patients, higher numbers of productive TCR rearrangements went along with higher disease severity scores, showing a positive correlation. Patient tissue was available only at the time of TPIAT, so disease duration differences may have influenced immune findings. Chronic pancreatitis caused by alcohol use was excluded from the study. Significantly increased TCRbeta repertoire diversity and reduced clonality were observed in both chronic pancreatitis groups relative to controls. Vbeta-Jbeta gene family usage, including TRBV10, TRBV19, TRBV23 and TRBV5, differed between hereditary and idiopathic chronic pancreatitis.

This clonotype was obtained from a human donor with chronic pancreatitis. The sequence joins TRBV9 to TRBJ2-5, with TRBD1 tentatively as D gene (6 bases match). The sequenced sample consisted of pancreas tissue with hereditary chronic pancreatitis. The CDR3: CASSAFSGDQETQYF. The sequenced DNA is TGTGCCAGCAGCGCGTTCTCAGGGGACCAAGAGACCCAGTACTTC. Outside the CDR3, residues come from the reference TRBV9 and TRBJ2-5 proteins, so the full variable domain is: DSGVTQTPKHLITATGQRVTLRCSPRSGDLSVYWYQQSLDQGLQFLIQYYNGEERAKGNILERFSAQQFPDLHSELNLSSLELGDSALYFCASSAFSGDQETQYFGPGTRLLVL.